This TCR beta chain was documented in a study of neoadjuvant anti-PD-1 for oral cavity cancer. Findings of the study overall: Only a few patients per response group were TCR-analyzed; validation needed.

Patients were newly diagnosed with stage II-IVA oral cavity squamous cell carcinoma without prior systemic or radiation treatment. Worth noting for this clone: As yet, its antigen is unknown.

Profiling relied on immunoSEQ multiplex PCR, and the TCRdb table lists in-frame clones only, not all of them. The table lists around 17,000 clones, about two thirds of them singletons, with roughly 2.6% in the top ten. Per the germline V gene, CDR1 is SGHTA and CDR2 is FQGTGA. The trim removed 9 bases at V and 1 base at J, leaving 0 bases unmatched. CDR3 length equals 12 residues. This TCR derives from a person aged 35 to 85 with oral cavity squamous cell carcinoma. The chain links TRBV7-3 to TRBJ1-1; TRBD1 aligns across 9 bases. The specimen was PBMCs, collected before nivolumab (anti-PD-1) treatment. The CDR3 reads CARGQGNTEAFF. The DNA of the CDR3 is TGTGCCAGGGGACAGGGGAACACTGAAGCTTTCTTT.